The 22 T cell receptor beta chains reported below all come from one sample, sequenced in a study of T cells after yellow fever vaccination. MiXCR was run by TCRdb on the 5' RACE reads, yielding one entry per CDR3 protein. Among about 630,000 distinct CDR3 sequences listed, roughly an eighth were seen once. The sequencing here drew on PBMCs, taken on the day of the yellow fever booster vaccination. The source is a man between 25 and 39 years old who received the YFV17D yellow fever vaccine.

This clonotype showed up just a few times. The chain employs TRBV10-3 and TRBJ2-3, with unresolved D. The CDR3 length is 13 residues. The V gene's germline CDR1 is ENHRY and CDR2 SYGVKD. Trimming left V 0 bases short and J 4 bases short, with 5 bases between. CDR3 in amino acids: CAISESMADTQYF. Here the CDR3 DNA reads TGTGCCATCAGTGAGTCGATGGCAGATACGCAGTATTTT.

The V and J genes are TRBV30 and TRBJ1-1, with D unresolved. Germline CDR1 GTSNPN, CDR2 SVGIG (reference sequence). CDR3 length: 14 residues. V was clipped by 2 bases and J by 2 bases, with 12 bases between them. CDR3: CAWSPPGVNTEAFF. CDR3 nucleotides: TGTGCCTGGAGTCCCCCGGGAGTAAACACTGAAGCTTTCTTT.

The rearrangement links TRBV7-2 to TRBJ2-1; possibly TRBD1 for D (6 bases). The ends were cut back, 6 bases at V and 6 bases at J, with 15 bases in the middle. This CDR3 spans 14 amino acids. CDR1 and CDR2 (germline): SGHTA, FQGNSA. This chain's CDR3 is CASRTGTISNEQFF. CDR3 coding DNA: TGTGCCAGCAGAACCGGGACAATATCCAATGAGCAGTTCTTC.

This clonotype was seen a handful of times. This chain uses TRBV6-5 with TRBJ1-1; 9 bases are a match to TRBD1. V shed 1 base, J shed 5 bases, and the junction held 5 bases outside the gene matches. The CDR3 has 15 residues. The germline V gene encodes CDR1 MNHEY and CDR2 SVGAGI. CDR3 protein: CASSYYPDRGTEAFF. The CDR3 DNA reads TGTGCCAGCAGTTACTATCCGGACAGGGGAACTGAAGCTTTCTTT.

V is TRBV5-6 and J is TRBJ2-7, with no clear D. Germline CDR1 is SGHDT and CDR2 is YYEEEE. This CDR3 has 12 residues. The V and J ends lost 2 bases and 6 bases respectively, with 9 bases between them. This chain's CDR3 is CASSFASGEQYF. CDR3 bases: TGTGCCAGCAGCTTCGCCTCGGGCGAGCAGTACTTC.

This clonotype was observed a few times. The V call is TRBV5-5, the J call TRBJ2-3; 7 nucleotides line up with TRBD2. Trimming at V came to 1 base and at J to 2 bases, leaving 7 bases not matched to a gene. The CDR3 is made up of 16 amino acids. Germline values: CDR1 SGHKS, CDR2 YYEKEE (reference sequence). CDR3 in amino acids: CASSLIRGEITDTQYF. The CDR3 DNA follows: TGTGCCAGCAGCTTGATCCGGGGGGAGATCACAGATACGCAGTATTTT.

J is TRBJ2-5 and V is TRBV12-3 or TRBV12-4; possibly TRBD1 for D (6 bases). The V end was cut by 11 bases, the J end by 1 base, with 8 bases between. The CDR3 is 11 residues long. CDR3 sequence reads: CAWGPQETQYF. The CDR3 coding sequence is TGTGCCTGGGGGCCCCAAGAGACCCAGTACTTC.

A few counts support this clonotype. V is TRBV5-1 and J is TRBJ1-2; D gene uncertain. This CDR3 has 13 amino acids. The V end lost 7 bases, the J end lost 7 bases, and 17 bases lay between the germline ends. The germline gives CDR1 SGHRS, CDR2 YFSETQ. The CDR3, as DNA: TGCGCCAGCGGATCGGGGAGGGAAGTTGGCTACACCTTC. Residues: CASGSGREVGYTF.

The chain employs TRBV5-1 and TRBJ2-1; a possible D gene is TRBD2 (5 bases). Trimming pared 5 bases from V and 7 bases from J, leaving 16 bases between. This CDR3 is 14 amino acids long. Germline lookup yields CDR1 SGHRS and CDR2 YFSETQ. The CDR3 loop is CASSGASPSNEQFF. In DNA, the CDR3 is TGCGCCAGCAGTGGTGCTAGCCCCTCTAATGAGCAGTTCTTC.

The chain combines TRBV5-5 with TRBJ1-2; D is uncertain. CDR1 is SGHKS and CDR2 is YYEKEE in the germline V gene (reference sequence). This CDR3 spans 17 amino acids. V was shortened by 4 bases and J by 6 bases, with 25 bases between the two germline ends. CDR3 sequence reads: CASSPIPAGVVGNGYTF. For the CDR3, the DNA is TGTGCCAGCAGCCCGATTCCCGCCGGAGTGGTAGGTAATGGCTACACCTTC. Filled out from reference TRBV5-5 and TRBJ1-2, the complete variable domain reads DAGVTQSPTHLIKTRGQQVTLRCSPISGHKSVSWYQQVLGQGPQFIFQYYEKEERGRGNFPDRFSARQFPNYSSELNVNALLLGDSALYLCASSPIPAGVVGNGYTFGSGTRLTVV.

The V call is TRBV6-2 or TRBV6-3, the J call TRBJ1-1; D unresolved. Per germline, CDR1 MNHEY and CDR2 SVGEGT. With 6 bases removed from V and 1 base from J, the gap between germline ends came to 12 bases. The CDR3 loop spans 14 amino acids. CDR3 residues: CASRHLPGNTEAFF. The CDR3 nucleotides read TGTGCCAGCAGACATCTGCCAGGGAACACTGAAGCTTTCTTT.

The chain recombines TRBV28 with TRBJ1-4; D unclear. V gave up 3 bases and J gave up 8 bases, with 13 bases separating them. Germline assignment: CDR1 MDHEN and CDR2 SYDVKM. The CDR3 contains 14 residues. For the CDR3, the DNA is TGTGCCAGCAGTTTGGAGTTTCATCGGGAAAAACTGTTTTTT. Amino acid sequence: CASSLEFHREKLFF. Combining the CDR3 with reference TRBV28 and TRBJ1-4 gives the whole variable domain DVKVTQSSRYLVKRTGEKVFLECVQDMDHENMFWYRQDPGLGLRLIYFSYDVKMKEKGDIPEGYSVSREKKERFSLILESASTNQTSMYLCASSLEFHREKLFFGSGTQLSVL.

This clonotype was seen only a few times. The chain links TRBV10-3 to TRBJ1-5; a weak D match, TRBD1 (6 bases). Germline V gives CDR1 ENHRY, CDR2 SYGVKD. Between the trimmed V and J ends, which lost 11 bases and 0 bases, there was a span of 17 bases. This CDR3 has 15 residues. For the CDR3, the DNA is TGTGCCGCTAGGGAGGGGGATATTAGCAATCAGCCCCAGCATTTT. This gives the protein CAAREGDISNQPQHF.

This clonotype was seen repeatedly, ten times or more. This chain links TRBV7-2 with TRBJ2-7; D is undetermined. Trimming took 4 bases from V and 6 from J, leaving 7 bases between them. The length of the CDR3 is 11 residues. CDR1 SGHTA and CDR2 FQGNSA come from the germline V gene. CDR3 amino acids: CASSYYSEQYF. CDR3 coding DNA: TGTGCCAGCAGCTACTACTCCGAGCAGTACTTC.

This chain joins TRBV20-1 and TRBJ2-3; the D gene is possibly TRBD1 (6 bases). Germline V gene lookup returns CDR1 DFQATT and CDR2 SNEGSKA (reference sequence). Trimming cost V 8 bases and J 2 bases, with 14 bases left between them. This CDR3 spans 13 amino acids. CDR3 nucleotide sequence: TGCAGTCACCACGAGGGGGACACAGATACGCAGTATTTT. As protein: CSHHEGDTDTQYF.

This clonotype was detected a few times. The chain uses TRBV7-8 and TRBJ1-3; D unclear. The CDR3 has 17 amino acids. Germline loops: CDR1 SGHVS, CDR2 FQNEAQ. V gave up 0 bases and J gave up 0 bases, with 12 bases separating them. Here the CDR3 DNA reads TGTGCCAGCAGCTTAGCTTCGGGCAGGACCTCTGGAAACACCATATATTTT. Its protein product is CASSLASGRTSGNTIYF.

This clonotype has a handful of counts. The gene calls are TRBV5-4 and TRBJ2-1, with unresolved D. V lost 0 bases to trimming and J lost 2 bases, with 9 bases between them. Germline V gene data show CDR1 as SGHNT and CDR2 as YYREEE (reference sequence). The length of the CDR3 is 15 residues. This CDR3 is CASSLALKTYNEQFF. DNA for the CDR3: TGTGCCAGCAGCTTGGCCTTGAAGACCTACAATGAGCAGTTCTTC. Full variable domain (rest looked up from reference TRBV5-4 and TRBJ2-1): ETGVTQSPTHLIKTRGQQVTLRCSSQSGHNTVSWYQQALGQGPQFIFQYYREEENGRGNFPPRFSGLQFPNYSSELNVNALELDDSALYLCASSLALKTYNEQFFGPGTRLTVL.

This clonotype occurred a few times. The CDR3 DNA follows: TGCGCCAGCAGCCAAGATTTTCTCGGAAAGCCCGTCCATTTT. This sequence encodes CASSQDFLGKPVHF. J is TRBJ1-5 and V is TRBV4-1; D gene unclear. Trimming took off 0 bases at V and 16 bases at J, with 19 bases between the two ends. CDR3 length: 14 residues. Germline V lookup: CDR1 MGHRA, CDR2 YSYEKL.

This clonotype has ten or more counts. This chain links TRBV6-2 or TRBV6-3 with TRBJ2-1; tentatively, D is TRBD2 (5 bases). Trimming removed 6 bases at V and 6 bases at J, with 21 bases between. Germline V gene data show CDR1 as MNHEY and CDR2 as SVGEGT. The CDR3 length is 16 residues. CDR3 coding DNA: TGTGCCAGCAGACCGCCCGAGGCTAGCACCGGCAATGAGCAGTTCTTC. It is translated as CASRPPEASTGNEQFF.

The genes are TRBV4-3 and TRBJ2-7; TRBD2 matches 13 bases. The germline V gene has CDR1 LGHNA and CDR2 YSLEER. The CDR3 extends over 15 amino acids. V was pared by 3 bases and J by 3 bases, with 2 bases of the junction left unmatched. CDR3 residues: CASSHGLAGDYEQYF. The CDR3 DNA reads as TGCGCCAGCAGCCACGGACTAGCGGGAGACTACGAGCAGTACTTC.

There are a few counts of this clonotype. V gene TRBV10-3 combines with J gene TRBJ2-7, with D perhaps matching TRBD2 (5 bases). This CDR3 contains 14 residues. Germline V gene lookup returns CDR1 ENHRY and CDR2 SYGVKD. V lost 0 bases, J lost 5 bases, and 11 bases lay in between. CDR3 sequence reads: CAISESRDRDEQYF. The DNA for the CDR3 is TGTGCCATCAGTGAGTCGAGGGATAGGGACGAGCAGTACTTC.

This clonotype was seen at least ten times. This chain connects TRBV4-3 to TRBJ1-2; 8 bases fit TRBD1. This CDR3 has 16 amino acids. V dropped 1 base and J dropped 1; count of bases not matched to a gene: 5. Germline CDR1 LGHNA, CDR2 YSLEER. DNA of the CDR3: TGCGCCAGCAGCCAAGGTGTTGGACAGGGTAACTATGGCTACACCTTC. Protein: CASSQGVGQGNYGYTF.